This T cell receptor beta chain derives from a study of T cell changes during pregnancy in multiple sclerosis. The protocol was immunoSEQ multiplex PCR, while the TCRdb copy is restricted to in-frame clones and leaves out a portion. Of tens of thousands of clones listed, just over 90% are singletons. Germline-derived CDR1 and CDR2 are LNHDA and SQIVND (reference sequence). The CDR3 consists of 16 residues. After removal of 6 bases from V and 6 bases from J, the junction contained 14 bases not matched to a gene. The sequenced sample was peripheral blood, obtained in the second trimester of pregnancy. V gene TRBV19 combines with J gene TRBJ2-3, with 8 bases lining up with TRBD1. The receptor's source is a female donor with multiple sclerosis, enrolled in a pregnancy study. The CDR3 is CASSLQPTGDGDTQYF. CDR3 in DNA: TGTGCCAGTAGCCTTCAACCGACAGGGGATGGGGATACGCAGTATTTT.